A single sample is the source of the 26 T cell receptor beta chains below, sequenced in a study of neoadjuvant anti-PD-1 for oral cavity cancer. Only in-frame clones appear in the TCRdb table, and some are missing; sequencing was by immunoSEQ multiplex PCR. This table holds over 65,000 clones, around 85% found once. Time point denoted: after neoadjuvant nivolumab, at surgical resection. The source was PBMCs, collected after nivolumab (anti-PD-1) treatment. The receptors stem from a person between 40 and 85 years old with oral cavity squamous cell carcinoma.

The chain joins TRBV13 to TRBJ2-2; the D gene is possibly TRBD2 (5 bases). Germline assignment: CDR1 PRHDT and CDR2 FYEKMQ (reference sequence). V was pared by 5 bases and J by 4 bases, with 14 bases between. This CDR3 contains 15 residues. CDR3 protein: CASSLSIRGTGELFF. The CDR3 nucleotides are TGTGCCAGCAGCCTCAGTATACGGGGCACCGGGGAGCTGTTTTTT.

This clone was recorded a few times. The rearrangement joins TRBV19 to TRBJ1-1; no reliable D call. This CDR3 contains 14 residues. Trimming removed 3 bases from V and 6 bases from J, with 14 bases in between. Per germline, CDR1 LNHDA and CDR2 SQIVND (reference sequence). The CDR3 sequence: CASSMAFDESEAFF. The CDR3 DNA reads TGTGCCAGTAGTATGGCCTTCGACGAATCTGAAGCTTTCTTT.

The rearrangement uses TRBV5-6 and TRBJ2-3; a possible D gene is TRBD1 (5 bases). Deletions cut 6 bases from V and 5 bases from J, with 19 bases between. Germline V gene lookup returns CDR1 SGHDT and CDR2 YYEEEE. The CDR3 extends over 15 amino acids. CDR3 nucleotide sequence: TGTGCCAGCACCCTGGGGTACAGGCTGGTAGATACGCAGTATTTT. Its translation is CASTLGYRLVDTQYF.

The rearrangement joins TRBV15 to TRBJ1-2; TRBD1 agrees at 9 bases. V lost 0 bases and J lost 6; bases outside the gene matches: 8. Germline loops: CDR1 LNHNV, CDR2 YYDKDF (reference sequence). This CDR3 is built from 16 residues. CDR3 sequence: CATSRDLGQGKDGYTF. In nucleotides, the CDR3 is TGTGCCACCAGCAGAGATCTCGGACAGGGGAAGGATGGCTACACCTTC.

CDR3 bases: TGTGCCAGCAGCGTAAAGTTGGTCAGGGGTGTCCCAGATACGCAGTATTTT. Amino acids: CASSVKLVRGVPDTQYF. This rearrangement joins TRBV9 to TRBJ2-3; TRBD1 is a possible D gene (6 bases). The length of the CDR3 is 17 residues. Per the germline V gene, CDR1 is SGDLS and CDR2 is YYNGEE. V gave up 1 base and J gave up 4 bases, with 19 bases separating them.

The J gene is TRBJ2-3, the V gene TRBV13, with TRBD1 matching 8 bases. V was clipped by 2 bases and J by 4 bases; unmatched bases: 5. CDR3 length: 15 amino acids. The V gene's germline CDR1 is PRHDT and CDR2 FYEKMQ (reference sequence). The CDR3 DNA is TGTGCCAGCAGCTTAAGGACAGGGTGGGCAGATACGCAGTATTTT. This sequence encodes CASSLRTGWADTQYF.

This clone was recorded once. The rearrangement uses TRBV6-4 and TRBJ2-2, with 7 nucleotides matching TRBD1. Germline trimming cut 6 bases from V and 4 bases from J; bases unmatched to any gene: 5. Germline CDR1 and CDR2: MRHNA and SNTAGT. The CDR3 extends over 14 amino acids. DNA for the CDR3: TGTGCCAGCAGGAGGCAGGGGGTCACCGGGGAGCTGTTTTTT. Amino acid sequence: CASRRQGVTGELFF.

V usage is TRBV29-1 and J usage is TRBJ1-1; D gene uncertain. From germline, CDR1 is SQVTM and CDR2 ANQGSEA. V was shortened by 4 bases and J by 0 bases, with 21 bases between the two germline ends. This CDR3 contains 17 residues. The CDR3 DNA is TGCAGCGTTGTTGGTGCTCTCAAAGGGTATATGAACACTGAAGCTTTCTTT. Encoded protein: CSVVGALKGYMNTEAFF.

The chain is built from TRBV30 and TRBJ2-1; D is perhaps TRBD1 or TRBD2 (7 bases each). The germline gives CDR1 GTSNPN, CDR2 SVGIG (reference sequence). V was shortened by 0 bases and J by 7 bases, with 16 bases between the two germline ends. There are 15 residues in the CDR3. CDR3 nucleotides: TGTGCCTGGAGTGTAAGATACAGGGGAGGGAATGAGCAGTTCTTC. Translating gives CAWSVRYRGGNEQFF.

The chain has TRBV19 and TRBJ2-7, with 7 bases identical to TRBD2. V lost 4 bases to trimming and J lost 3 bases; unmatched junction nucleotides: 12. The CDR3 is 16 amino acids. Germline V lookup: CDR1 LNHDA, CDR2 SQIVND (reference sequence). CDR3 region: CASSTYGGGGYYEQYF. The CDR3 nucleotides are TGTGCCAGTAGTACCTACGGTGGCGGGGGTTACTACGAGCAGTACTTC. The variable domain in full, completed from reference TRBV19 and TRBJ2-7, reads DGGITQSPKYLFRKEGQNVTLSCEQNLNHDAMYWYRQDPGQGLRLIYYSQIVNDFQKGDIAEGYSVSREKKESFPLTVTSAQKNPTAFYLCASSTYGGGGYYEQYFGPGTRLTVT.

This chain links TRBV11-2 with TRBJ2-7; 11 bases align to TRBD2. Germline V gives CDR1 SGHAT, CDR2 FQNNGV. V was clipped by 5 bases and J by 4 bases; unmatched bases: 4. The CDR3 spans 14 residues. The CDR3 is CASSQGLAEYEQYF. The CDR3 bases are TGTGCCAGCAGCCAGGGACTAGCGGAATACGAGCAGTACTTC.

This clone was seen only a few times. The chain carries TRBV6-5 and TRBJ1-1; maybe TRBD1 (6 bases). Per germline, CDR1 MNHEY and CDR2 SVGAGI. V was shortened by 7 bases and J by 2 bases, with 11 bases between the two germline ends. The CDR3 contains 13 residues. Written as DNA, the CDR3 is TGTGCCAGCAACGGACAGTTAAACACTGAAGCTTTCTTT. Translated: CASNGQLNTEAFF.

The chain employs TRBV5-4 and TRBJ1-2; tentatively, D is TRBD1 (6 bases). CDR1 is SGHNT, CDR2 YYREEE, per germline (reference sequence). Trimming shortened V by 0 bases and J by 8 bases, and 14 bases separated the two germline ends. The CDR3 has 14 amino acids. The CDR3 DNA reads TGTGCCAGCAGCTTGGCCCAGGGGAGAGAGGGCTACACCTTC. Its protein product is CASSLAQGREGYTF.

In its sample, this clone was seen a few times. This chain connects TRBV4-2 to TRBJ2-5; 15 nucleotides agree with TRBD2. Germline-derived CDR1 and CDR2 are LGHNA and YNFKEQ. The CDR3 extends over 17 amino acids. V lost 4 bases and J lost 1; bases outside the gene matches: 4. The CDR3 protein is CASSRTSGGDFQETQYF. CDR3 coding DNA: TGTGCCAGCAGCCGGACTAGCGGGGGGGACTTCCAAGAGACCCAGTACTTC.

This chain joins TRBV5-6 and TRBJ1-1, with D hard to call. This CDR3 region has 13 residues. The V and J ends lost 1 base and 1 base respectively, with 5 bases between them. CDR1 and CDR2 from the germline V gene are SGHDT and YYEEEE. The DNA for the CDR3 is TGTGCCAGCAGCTTGCGGCCGAACACTGAAGCTTTCTTT. Encoded protein: CASSLRPNTEAFF.

The chain carries TRBV6-6 and TRBJ1-2; weak D call: TRBD1 (5 bases). Trimming took off 5 bases at V and 8 bases at J, with 18 bases between the two ends. CDR3 length equals 14 residues. The germline V gene encodes CDR1 MNHNY and CDR2 SVGAGI (reference sequence). CDR3 DNA: TGTGCCAGCAGTCTCCAGGGCTTGCCGGGCGGCTACACCTTC. Its translation is CASSLQGLPGGYTF.

The chain joins TRBV7-2 to TRBJ2-7, with 11 nucleotides matching TRBD2. Germline-derived CDR1 and CDR2 are SGHTA and FQGNSA. The CDR3 has 15 amino acids. V gave up 7 bases and J gave up 2 bases; unmatched junction bases: 7. In nucleotides, the CDR3 is TGTGCCAGCAACCCCGCGACTAGCGGGGCCTACGAGCAGTACTTC. Its translation is CASNPATSGAYEQYF. Full variable domain (rest looked up from reference TRBV7-2 and TRBJ2-7): GAGVSQSPSNKVTEKGKDVELRCDPISGHTALYWYRQSLGQGLEFLIYFQGNSAPDKSGLPSDRFSAERTGGSVSTLTIQRTQQEDSAVYLCASNPATSGAYEQYFGPGTRLTVT.

J is TRBJ2-1 and V is TRBV7-8, with 9 nucleotides matching TRBD2. The J segment lost 10 bases and the V segment lost 4 bases, leaving 2 bases of the junction unmatched. Germline-derived CDR1 and CDR2 are SGHVS and FQNEAQ. The CDR3 is 12 amino acids. Here the CDR3 reads CASSSSGNEQFF. CDR3 DNA: TGTGCCAGCAGCTCTAGCGGGAACGAGCAGTTCTTC.

In DNA, the CDR3 is TGTGCCAGCAGCGGGTTGGGGGGCACAGATACGCAGTATTTT. This sequence encodes CASSGLGGTDTQYF. This chain connects TRBV7-8 to TRBJ2-3; either TRBD1 or TRBD2 may supply D (5 bases each). The CDR3 extends over 14 amino acids. Trimming stripped 5 bases from V and 1 base from J, with 10 bases between. CDR1 is SGHVS and CDR2 is FQNEAQ in the germline V gene.

The V and J genes are TRBV7-7 and TRBJ2-2; D gene uncertain. CDR1 SSHAT and CDR2 FNYEAQ come from the germline V gene (reference sequence). The V end was cut by 3 bases, the J end by 7 bases, with 9 bases between. This CDR3 comprises 13 residues. The CDR3 loop reads CASSFRVGGELFF. The CDR3 DNA is TGTGCCAGCAGCTTCCGGGTGGGCGGGGAGCTGTTTTTT.

This rearrangement joins TRBV7-8 to TRBJ2-5; possibly TRBD1 for D (5 bases). Per germline, CDR1 SGHVS and CDR2 FQNEAQ. The CDR3 runs 12 residues. V dropped 1 base and J dropped 6 bases, with 6 bases sitting between them. The CDR3 spells CASSLEGKTQYF. The CDR3 DNA is TGTGCCAGCAGCTTAGAGGGGAAGACCCAGTACTTC.

A single count supports this clone. The V and J genes are TRBV27 and TRBJ2-2, with D perhaps assigned TRBD1 or TRBD2 (6 bases each). CDR3 length: 15 amino acids. CDR1 and CDR2 from the germline V gene are MNHEY and SMNVEV (reference sequence). The V end lost 6 bases, the J end lost 6 bases, and 17 bases lay between the germline ends. CDR3 in amino acids: CASRQRGVRAGELFF. CDR3 coding DNA: TGTGCCAGCAGACAGAGGGGGGTTCGGGCCGGGGAGCTGTTTTTT.

This clone was observed a few times. This chain connects TRBV2 to TRBJ1-2; the D is unclear. Trimming stripped 3 bases from V and 2 bases from J, with 10 bases between. The CDR3 is 14 residues long. CDR1 SNHLY and CDR2 FYNNEI come from the germline V gene. The CDR3 DNA reads as TGTGCCAGCAGTGATAAGGGAACAAACTATGGCTACACCTTC. It is translated as CASSDKGTNYGYTF. The whole variable domain, filled in from reference TRBV2 and TRBJ1-2, reads EPEVTQTPSHQVTQMGQEVILRCVPISNHLYFYWYRQILGQKVEFLVSFYNNEISEKSEIFDDQFSVERPDGSNFTLKIRSTKLEDSAMYFCASSDKGTNYGYTFGSGTRLTVV.

This clone was detected only a few times. The chain joins TRBV7-8 to TRBJ2-6, with 11 bases aligning to TRBD1. V shed 5 bases, J shed 0 bases, and the junction held 6 bases outside the gene matches. This CDR3 contains 18 residues. Germline V CDR1 and CDR2: SGHVS, FQNEAQ. In DNA, the CDR3 is TGTGCCAGCAGCCCAAGGACAGGGGGCTTCTCTGGGGCCAACGTCCTGACTTTC. This encodes CASSPRTGGFSGANVLTF. Full variable domain (rest looked up from reference TRBV7-8 and TRBJ2-6): GAGVSQSPRYKVAKRGQDVALRCDPISGHVSLFWYQQALGQGPEFLTYFQNEAQLDKSGLPSDRFFAERPEGSVSTLKIQRTQQEDSAVYLCASSPRTGGFSGANVLTFGAGSRLTVL.

This rearrangement joins TRBV10-3 to TRBJ2-3, with no clear D. Germline CDR1 reads ENHRY; CDR2 reads SYGVKD. With 7 bases removed from V and 0 bases from J, the gap between germline ends came to 5 bases. The CDR3 length is 12 residues. CDR3 coding DNA: TGTGCCATCACTTCTAGCACAGATACGCAGTATTTT. Protein: CAITSSTDTQYF.

The chain couples TRBV19 to TRBJ1-5, with a possible D match to TRBD1 (6 bases). Germline CDR1 LNHDA, CDR2 SQIVND (reference sequence). The CDR3 has 13 residues. Trimming removed 3 bases at V and 7 bases at J, with 10 bases between. The CDR3 spells CASSMGASQPQHF. The CDR3 bases are TGTGCCAGTAGTATGGGGGCATCCCAGCCCCAGCATTTT.